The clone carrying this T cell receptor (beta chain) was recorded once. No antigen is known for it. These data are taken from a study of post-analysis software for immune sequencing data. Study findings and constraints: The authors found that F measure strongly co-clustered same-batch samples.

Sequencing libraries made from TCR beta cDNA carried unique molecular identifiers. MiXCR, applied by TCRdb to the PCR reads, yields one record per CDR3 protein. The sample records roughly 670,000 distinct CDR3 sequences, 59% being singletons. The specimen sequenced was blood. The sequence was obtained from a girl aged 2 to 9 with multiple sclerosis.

CDR3 DNA sequence: TGTGCCAGCAACCAGGCGGGGAAGTACGAGCAGTACTTC. This codes for CASNQAGKYEQYF. The rearrangement joins TRBV7-9 to TRBJ2-7, with D possibly TRBD2 on 6 matching bases. Trimming left V 7 bases short and J 4 bases short, with 14 bases between. Germline-derived CDR1 and CDR2 are SEHNR and FQNEAQ (reference sequence). The CDR3 loop spans 13 amino acids.